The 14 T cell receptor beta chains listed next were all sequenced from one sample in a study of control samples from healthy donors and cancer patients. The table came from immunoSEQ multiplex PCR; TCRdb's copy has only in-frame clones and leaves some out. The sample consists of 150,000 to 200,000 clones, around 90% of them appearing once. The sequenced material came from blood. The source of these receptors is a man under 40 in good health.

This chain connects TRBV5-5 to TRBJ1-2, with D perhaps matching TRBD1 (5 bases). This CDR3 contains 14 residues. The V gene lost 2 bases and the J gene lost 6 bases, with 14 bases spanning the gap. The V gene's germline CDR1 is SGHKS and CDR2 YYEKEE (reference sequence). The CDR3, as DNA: TGTGCCAGCAGCTTTACGGCAGGGTGGGATGGCTACACCTTC. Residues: CASSFTAGWDGYTF.

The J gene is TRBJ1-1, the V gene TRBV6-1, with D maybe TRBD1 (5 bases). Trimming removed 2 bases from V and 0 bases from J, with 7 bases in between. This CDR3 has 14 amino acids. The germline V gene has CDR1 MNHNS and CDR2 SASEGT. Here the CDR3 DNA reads TGTGCCAGCAGTGAAAGACAGTTGAACACTGAAGCTTTCTTT. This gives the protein CASSERQLNTEAFF.

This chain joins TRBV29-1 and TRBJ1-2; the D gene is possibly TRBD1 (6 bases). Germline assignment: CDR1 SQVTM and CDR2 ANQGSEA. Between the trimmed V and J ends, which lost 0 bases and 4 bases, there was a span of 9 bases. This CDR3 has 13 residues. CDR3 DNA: TGCAGCGTTGAAGATGGGGGCGGCTATGGCTACACCTTC. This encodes CSVEDGGGYGYTF.

CDR3 in DNA: TGTGCCAGCAGTCGAGGGGGGATCTCTGGAAACACCATATATTTT. It is translated as CASSRGGISGNTIYF. V is TRBV6-5 and J is TRBJ1-3, with D maybe TRBD1 (6 bases). This CDR3 has 15 amino acids. Trimming removed 5 bases at V and 0 bases at J, with 11 bases between. Per germline, CDR1 MNHEY and CDR2 SVGAGI.

CDR3 loop: CASSLEGGYEQYF. CDR3 nucleotide sequence: TGCGCCAGCAGCTTGGAAGGGGGCTACGAGCAGTACTTC. This chain joins TRBV5-1 and TRBJ2-7; D is perhaps TRBD1 (6 bases). Germline lookup yields CDR1 SGHRS and CDR2 YFSETQ. The V end was cut by 0 bases, the J end by 3 bases, with 7 bases between. There are 13 residues in the CDR3.

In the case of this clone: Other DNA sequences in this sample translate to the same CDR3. In nucleotides, the CDR3 is TGTGCCAGCTCACCGGGACAGAACACTGAAGCTTTCTTT. Translating gives CASSPGQNTEAFF. The chain has TRBV18 and TRBJ1-1, with TRBD1 as a possible D gene (6 bases). Trimming took off 3 bases at V and 1 base at J, with 6 bases between the two ends. Germline loops: CDR1 KGHSH, CDR2 LQKENI. CDR3 size: 13 residues.

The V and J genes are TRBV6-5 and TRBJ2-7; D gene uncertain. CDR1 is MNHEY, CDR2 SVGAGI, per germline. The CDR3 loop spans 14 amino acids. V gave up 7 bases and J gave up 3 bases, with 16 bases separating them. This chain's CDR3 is CASKILRSGYEQYF. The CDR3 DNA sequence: TGTGCCAGCAAGATTCTACGGTCGGGCTACGAGCAGTACTTC.

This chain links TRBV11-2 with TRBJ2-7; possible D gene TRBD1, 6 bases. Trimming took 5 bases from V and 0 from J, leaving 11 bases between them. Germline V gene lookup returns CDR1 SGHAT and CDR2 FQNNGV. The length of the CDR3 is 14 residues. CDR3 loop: CASSLVDSSYEQYF. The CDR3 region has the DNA TGTGCCAGCAGCCTGGTGGACAGCTCCTACGAGCAGTACTTC.

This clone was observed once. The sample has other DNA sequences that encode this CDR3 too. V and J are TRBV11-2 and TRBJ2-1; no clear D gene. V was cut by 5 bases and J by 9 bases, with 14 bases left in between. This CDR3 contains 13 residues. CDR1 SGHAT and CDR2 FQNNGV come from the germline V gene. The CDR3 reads CASSQPAWPEQFF. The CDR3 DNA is TGTGCCAGCAGCCAGCCGGCGTGGCCTGAGCAGTTCTTC.

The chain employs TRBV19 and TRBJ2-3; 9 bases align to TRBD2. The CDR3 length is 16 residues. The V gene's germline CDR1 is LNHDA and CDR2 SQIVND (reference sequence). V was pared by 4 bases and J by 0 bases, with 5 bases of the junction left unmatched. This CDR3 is CASSTRAGGSTDTQYF. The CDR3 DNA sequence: TGTGCCAGTAGTACCCGAGCGGGGGGAAGCACAGATACGCAGTATTTT.

The CDR3 sequence: CASSLGQGIRDQYF. CDR3 sequence (DNA): TGTGCCAGCAGTTTGGGACAGGGGATAAGAGACCAGTACTTC. The chain couples TRBV27 to TRBJ2-5; 10 bases match TRBD1. This CDR3 has 14 amino acids. From germline, CDR1 is MNHEY and CDR2 SMNVEV (reference sequence). V shed 3 bases, J shed 10 bases, and the junction held 8 bases outside the gene matches.

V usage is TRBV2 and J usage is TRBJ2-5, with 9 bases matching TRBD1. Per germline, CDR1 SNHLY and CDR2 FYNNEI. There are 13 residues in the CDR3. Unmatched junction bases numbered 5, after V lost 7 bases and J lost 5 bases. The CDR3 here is CASTTDRGETQYF. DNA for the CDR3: TGTGCCAGCACTACCGACAGGGGGGAGACCCAGTACTTC.

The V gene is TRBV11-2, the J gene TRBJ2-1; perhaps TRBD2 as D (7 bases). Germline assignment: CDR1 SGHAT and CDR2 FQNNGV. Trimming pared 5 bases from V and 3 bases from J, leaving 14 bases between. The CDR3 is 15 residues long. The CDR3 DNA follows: TGTGCCAGCAGCCTGAGGGGGAGGGACTACAATGAGCAGTTCTTC. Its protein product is CASSLRGRDYNEQFF. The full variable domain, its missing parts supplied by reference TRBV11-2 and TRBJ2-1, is EAGVAQSPRYKIIEKRQSVAFWCNPISGHATLYWYQQILGQGPKLLIQFQNNGVVDDSQLPKDRFSAERLKGVDSTLKIQPAKLEDSAVYLCASSLRGRDYNEQFFGPGTRLTVL.

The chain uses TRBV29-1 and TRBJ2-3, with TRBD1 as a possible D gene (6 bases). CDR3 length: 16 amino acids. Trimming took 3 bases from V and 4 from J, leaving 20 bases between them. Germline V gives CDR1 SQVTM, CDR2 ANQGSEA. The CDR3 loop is CSVDGGRGTGADTQYF. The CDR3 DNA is TGCAGCGTTGATGGGGGCAGGGGAACTGGGGCAGATACGCAGTATTTT.